This entry is about one TCR beta chain. Its cognate antigen is unknown. The sample originates from a study of shared clonotypes between healthy human individuals. About the research overall: Per donor, three plates held CD4 naive cells, three held CD4 memory, two held CD8 naive and one held CD8 memory. Study findings and constraints: Incomplete sequencing of sorted subsets was indicated by rarefaction despite large depth.

At a deep level, the assay was run. TCRdb's table, derived via immunoSEQ multiplex PCR, lists solely in-frame clones and lacks some. Of 1,400,000 or so clones in the sample, about 98.5% were seen once. The sample taken for sequencing was naive CD4+ T cells sorted from blood. Subset noted: CD45RA+ positively selected. The TCR comes from a man younger than 45 in good health.

CDR3 amino acids: CAISEWHSQPQHF. For the CDR3, the DNA is TGTGCCATCAGTGAGTGGCACTCTCAGCCCCAGCATTTT. The chain combines TRBV10-3 with TRBJ1-5, with no clear D. Trimming cost V 1 base and J 6 bases, with 7 bases left between them. CDR3 length equals 13 residues. Looked up from germline, CDR1 is ENHRY and CDR2 is SYGVKD.